This T cell receptor beta chain was identified in a study of CD8 T cells in Susac syndrome. Random hexamers were used to reverse transcribe about 0.5 to 1 ug of RNA. From the immunoSEQ multiplex PCR reads, TCRdb called clonotypes with MiXCR, one entry per CDR3 protein. The sample lists 100,000 to 150,000 distinct CDR3 sequences, nearly 95% seen once, with roughly 0.11% in the top ten. Trimming cost V 4 bases and J 0 bases; bases outside gene matches: 3. This CDR3 contains 14 residues. The germline gives CDR1 SGHAT, CDR2 FQNNGV. The receptor was isolated from a human donor in good health. The V and J genes are TRBV11-2 and TRBJ2-7; 7 nucleotides agree with TRBD2. Sequenced input: CD4+ T cells from PBMCs. The CDR3: CASSSRLASYEQYF. CDR3 bases: TGTGCCAGCAGCTCTCGACTAGCCTCCTACGAGCAGTACTTC.